Below are 19 T cell receptor beta chains sequenced from a single sample in a study of blood T cell repertoires in COVID-19. Clones were read by immunoSEQ multiplex PCR, and TCRdb kept only the in-frame ones, dropping some. The table has about 190,000 clones, 60% to 80% seen once; the top ten hold about 18%. Sequences were obtained from peripheral blood. The receptors were sampled from a man in his sixties with active or convalescent COVID-19.

The chain recombines TRBV25-1 with TRBJ2-1; 12 bases are a match to TRBD2. The germline V gene has CDR1 MGHDK and CDR2 SYGVNS. The CDR3 runs to 18 residues. The J segment lost 8 bases and the V segment lost 9 bases, leaving 20 bases of the junction unmatched. CDR3 sequence: CASRPSSGRAQRVYEQFF. CDR3 coding DNA: TGTGCCAGTCGGCCCTCTAGCGGGAGGGCCCAACGAGTGTATGAGCAGTTCTTC.

Remarks on this clone: One junction end does not reproduce the germline sequence, and a read error may be involved. The V and J genes are TRBV27 and TRBJ2-7, with TRBD2 identical over 7 bases. The V gene's germline CDR1 is MNHEY and CDR2 SMNVEV (reference sequence). The CDR3 runs 13 residues. The CDR3: CASRLAGFGEQYF. Here the CDR3 DNA reads TGTGCCAGCCGTTTAGCGGGTTTCGGCGAGCAGTACTTC.

The V call is TRBV6-4, the J call TRBJ1-5; tentative D call: TRBD1 (5 bases). This CDR3 region has 15 residues. Between the trimmed V and J ends, which lost 1 base and 7 bases, there was a span of 14 bases. Per the germline V gene, CDR1 is MRHNA and CDR2 is SNTAGT. For the CDR3, the DNA is TGTGCCAGCAGTGACTTCCGGGGGTCAGGACAGCCCCAGCATTTT. This sequence encodes CASSDFRGSGQPQHF.

The chain carries TRBV5-6 and TRBJ2-7; 7 bases align to TRBD1. After removal of 4 bases from V and 4 bases from J, the junction contained 2 bases not matched to a gene. CDR1 and CDR2 from the germline V gene are SGHDT and YYEEEE. This CDR3 is 12 amino acids long. CDR3 region: CASSLQGYEQYF. Here the CDR3 DNA reads TGTGCCAGCAGCCTACAGGGGTACGAGCAGTACTTC.

The rearrangement links TRBV11-3 to TRBJ2-1, with 7 positions matching TRBD2. The length of the CDR3 is 12 residues. Germline assignment: CDR1 SGHNT and CDR2 YENEEA. J was trimmed by 13 bases and V by 1 base; bases with no gene match: 4. CDR3 bases: TGTGCCAGCAGCTTAGGGGCTAGCGGACAGTTCTTC. Translation: CASSLGASGQFF.

CDR3 residues: CAWSAVEDEQYF. CDR3 DNA sequence: TGTGCCTGGAGTGCGGTCGAGGACGAGCAGTACTTC. The chain links TRBV30 to TRBJ2-7; D is ambiguous. Germline V lookup: CDR1 GTSNPN, CDR2 SVGIG (reference sequence). The CDR3 has 12 amino acids. V lost 1 base to trimming and J lost 5 bases, with 9 bases between them.

The chain carries TRBV24-1 and TRBJ2-3; TRBD1 is a possible D gene (5 bases). This CDR3 comprises 14 residues. The germline V and J ends were trimmed by 3 bases and 2 bases, with 8 bases remaining between them. Germline CDR1 KGHDR, CDR2 SFDVKD. The CDR3 loop reads CATSDAGYTDTQYF. For the CDR3, the DNA is TGTGCCACCAGTGATGCAGGGTACACAGATACGCAGTATTTT.

The chain combines TRBV28 with TRBJ2-6; D is ambiguous. Per the germline V gene, CDR1 is MDHEN and CDR2 is SYDVKM. The CDR3 loop spans 15 amino acids. Trimming cost V 3 bases and J 0 bases, with 6 bases left between them. CDR3 in DNA: TGTGCCAGCAGTTTGCTGCGCTCTGGGGCCAACGTCCTGACTTTC. Translated, it gives CASSLLRSGANVLTF.

This clone has just one count. CDR3 in DNA: TGCGCCAGCTGGGAAGGGACTTCAAACTATGGCTACACCTTC. Its protein is CASWEGTSNYGYTF. This sequence joins TRBV5-1 and TRBJ1-2, with a tentative D call TRBD1 (5 bases). CDR3 size: 14 residues. The germline V gene encodes CDR1 SGHRS and CDR2 YFSETQ. V was shortened by 7 bases and J by 2 bases, with 15 bases between the two germline ends. Filled out from reference TRBV5-1 and TRBJ1-2, the complete variable domain reads KAGVTQTPRYLIKTRGQQVTLSCSPISGHRSVSWYQQTPGQGLQFLFEYFSETQRNKGNFPGRFSGRQFSNSRSEMNVSTLELGDSALYLCASWEGTSNYGYTFGSGTRLTVV.

Only one count was recorded for this clone. This sequence joins TRBV18 and TRBJ2-3, with 8 bases identical to TRBD1. The germline CDR1 and CDR2 sequences are KGHSH and LQKENI. CDR3 length: 16 residues. Germline trimming cut 5 bases from V and 6 bases from J; bases unmatched to any gene: 13. Written as DNA, the CDR3 is TGTGCCAGCTCAGGCTCAGGGCAGGGGGCCCTGGATACGCAGTATTTT. Its translation: CASSGSGQGALDTQYF. Filled out from reference TRBV18 and TRBJ2-3, the complete variable domain reads NAGVMQNPRHLVRRRGQEARLRCSPMKGHSHVYWYRQLPEEGLKFMVYLQKENIIDESGMPKERFSAEFPKEGPSILRIQQVVRGDSAAYFCASSGSGQGALDTQYFGPGTRLTVL.

This chain links TRBV9 with TRBJ2-2; weak D call: TRBD1 (5 bases). The V and J ends lost 2 bases and 3 bases respectively, with 8 bases between them. The CDR3 is made up of 14 amino acids. Germline V CDR1 and CDR2: SGDLS, YYNGEE. The CDR3 region has the DNA TGTGCCAGCAGCGTCGACAGTTACACCGGGGAGCTGTTTTTT. Its translation is CASSVDSYTGELFF.

V is TRBV6-6 and J is TRBJ1-2, with D unclear. Germline CDR1 is MNHNY and CDR2 is SVGAGI (reference sequence). Trimming took 6 bases from V and 4 from J, leaving 12 bases between them. The CDR3 runs to 13 residues. CDR3 nucleotide sequence: TGTGCCAGCAGGGGATGGGAGATCTATGGCTACACCTTC. Translation gives CASRGWEIYGYTF.

V gene TRBV18 combines with J gene TRBJ2-7; TRBD1 might be the D (6 bases). V was shortened by 2 bases and J by 5 bases, with 13 bases between the two germline ends. This CDR3 has 14 amino acids. CDR1 is KGHSH, CDR2 LQKENI, per germline. The CDR3 is CASSPRQGFNEQYF. CDR3 DNA: TGTGCCAGCTCACCAAGGCAGGGGTTTAACGAGCAGTACTTC.

The V and J genes are TRBV24-1 and TRBJ2-1, with TRBD2 as a possible D gene (6 bases). Germline V gene data show CDR1 as KGHDR and CDR2 as SFDVKD. The CDR3 is 15 amino acids. V shed 6 bases and J shed 0 bases, with 11 bases lying between them. The CDR3 loop is CATSWGGISYNEQFF. The CDR3 region has the DNA TGTGCCACCAGTTGGGGCGGGATCTCCTACAATGAGCAGTTCTTC.

J is TRBJ2-5 and V is TRBV5-1, with TRBD1 matching over 9 bases. V lost 5 bases, J lost 0 bases, and 5 bases stayed unmatched. The length of the CDR3 is 15 residues. From germline, CDR1 is SGHRS and CDR2 YFSETQ. The CDR3 here is CASRKQGANQETQYF. CDR3 DNA: TGCGCCAGCAGAAAACAGGGGGCCAACCAAGAGACCCAGTACTTC.

V is TRBV12-5 and J is TRBJ2-2; 8 bases fit TRBD2. Germline trimming cut 0 bases from V and 0 bases from J; bases unmatched to any gene: 9. The CDR3 has 19 residues. The germline V gene has CDR1 LGHNT and CDR2 FRNRAP. The CDR3 spells CASGLVRAGAITNTGELFF. CDR3 sequence (DNA): TGTGCTAGTGGTTTGGTACGAGCGGGAGCGATTACGAACACCGGGGAGCTGTTTTTT.

This clone was seen a handful of times. This chain links TRBV19 with TRBJ1-1; no firm D call. Trimming took off 7 bases at V and 0 bases at J, with 9 bases between the two ends. The CDR3 sequence is 13 residues long. Germline CDR1 is LNHDA and CDR2 is SQIVND (reference sequence). CDR3 sequence (DNA): TGTGCCAGTAATAGTGTCATGAACACTGAAGCTTTCTTT. This gives the protein CASNSVMNTEAFF.

V is TRBV18 and J is TRBJ2-7, with 12 bases fitting TRBD2. With V trimmed by 3 bases and J by 7 bases, 7 bases remained unmatched. The CDR3 has 15 residues. CDR1 and CDR2 (germline): KGHSH, LQKENI. CDR3 bases: TGTGCCAGCTCACCCTGGACTAGCGGGGCTCGGGAGCAGTACTTC. This encodes CASSPWTSGAREQYF.

The chain employs TRBV19 and TRBJ2-7; TRBD1 agrees at 8 bases. CDR3 size: 13 residues. V shed 5 bases and J 2 bases; nucleotides not matched to a gene: 2. Germline V gene lookup returns CDR1 LNHDA and CDR2 SQIVND (reference sequence). CDR3 amino acids: CASSATGAYEQYF. In nucleotides, the CDR3 is TGTGCCAGTAGTGCGACAGGGGCCTACGAGCAGTACTTC.